The table lists the clone carrying this T cell receptor (beta chain) with a count of one. The target antigen is unknown. Losses at the gene ends were 6 bases for V and 5 bases for J; bases not matched to a gene: 3. Looked up from germline, CDR1 is PRHDT and CDR2 is FYEKMQ (reference sequence). This CDR3 has 13 amino acids. Profiling relied on immunoSEQ multiplex PCR, and the TCRdb table lists in-frame clones only, not all of them. The sample lists 250,000 to 350,000 clones, 88% occurring once. These data belong to a study of cytomegalovirus exposure and HLA in healthy donors. Study outcomes and limitations: Among the CMV-associated chains, three were confirmed in vitro as specific for CMV antigens. Researchers counted 150 to 200 TCR beta chains as cytomegalovirus-associated.

Sequencing used PBMCs. The chain couples TRBV13 to TRBJ2-1; 8 bases fit TRBD2. The clonotype originates from a woman aged 18-29 years in good health and CMV-seronegative. The CDR3 loop reads CASRQGLDNEQFF. The CDR3 DNA reads TGTGCCAGCAGACAGGGACTAGACAATGAGCAGTTCTTC.